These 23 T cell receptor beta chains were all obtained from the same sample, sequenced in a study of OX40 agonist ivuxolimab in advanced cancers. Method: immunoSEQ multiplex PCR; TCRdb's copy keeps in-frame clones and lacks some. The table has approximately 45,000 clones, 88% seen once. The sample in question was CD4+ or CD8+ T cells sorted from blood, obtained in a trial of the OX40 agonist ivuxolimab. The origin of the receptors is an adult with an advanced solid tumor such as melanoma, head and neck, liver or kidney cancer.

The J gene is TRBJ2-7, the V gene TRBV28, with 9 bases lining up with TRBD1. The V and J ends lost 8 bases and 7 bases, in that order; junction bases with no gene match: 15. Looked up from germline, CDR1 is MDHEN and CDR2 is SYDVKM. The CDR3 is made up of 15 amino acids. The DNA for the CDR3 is TGTGCCAGCGCCTCATGGGACAGGGCCCCTTGGGAGCAGTACGTC. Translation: CASASWDRAPWEQYV.

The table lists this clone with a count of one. The DNA of the CDR3 is TGTGCTAGTGCCCTAATGGGAGATACGCAGTATTTT. This sequence encodes CASALMGDTQYF. The J gene is TRBJ2-3, the V gene TRBV12-5; D uncertain. The CDR3 length is 12 residues. From germline, CDR1 is LGHNT and CDR2 FRNRAP. Trimming removed 7 bases from V and 5 bases from J, with 10 bases in between.

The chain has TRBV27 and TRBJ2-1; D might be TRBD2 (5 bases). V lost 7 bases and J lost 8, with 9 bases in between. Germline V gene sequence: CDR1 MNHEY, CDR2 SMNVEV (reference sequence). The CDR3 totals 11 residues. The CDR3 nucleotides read TGTGCCAGCAATTCGGGGTATGAGCAGTTCTTC. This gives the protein CASNSGYEQFF.

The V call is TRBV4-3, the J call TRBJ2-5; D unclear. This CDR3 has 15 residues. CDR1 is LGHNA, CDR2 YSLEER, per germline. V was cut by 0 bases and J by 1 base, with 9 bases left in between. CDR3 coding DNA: TGCGCCAGCAGCCAAGATCACCCTAGCCAAGAGACCCAGTACTTC. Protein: CASSQDHPSQETQYF.

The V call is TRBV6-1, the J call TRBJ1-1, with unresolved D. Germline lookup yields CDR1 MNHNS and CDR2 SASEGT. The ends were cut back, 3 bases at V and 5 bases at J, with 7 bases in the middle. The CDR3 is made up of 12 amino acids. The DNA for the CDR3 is TGTGCCAGCAGTGACTGGAGGACTGAAGCTTTCTTT. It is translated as CASSDWRTEAFF.

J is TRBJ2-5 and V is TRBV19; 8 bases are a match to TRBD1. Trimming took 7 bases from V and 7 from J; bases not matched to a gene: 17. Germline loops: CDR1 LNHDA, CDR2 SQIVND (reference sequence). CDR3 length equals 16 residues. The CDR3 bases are TGTGCCAGTACCGACGGACAGGGAGGCCCGCGTGGGACCCAGTACTTC. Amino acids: CASTDGQGGPRGTQYF.

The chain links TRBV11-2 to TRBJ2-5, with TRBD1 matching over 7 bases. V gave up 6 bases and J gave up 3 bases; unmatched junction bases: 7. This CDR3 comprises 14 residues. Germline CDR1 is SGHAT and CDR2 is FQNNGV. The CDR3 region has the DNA TGTGCCAGCAGTGACAGGGTAGGAAAAGAGACCCAGTACTTC. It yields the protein CASSDRVGKETQYF. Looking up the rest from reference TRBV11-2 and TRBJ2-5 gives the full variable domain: EAGVAQSPRYKIIEKRQSVAFWCNPISGHATLYWYQQILGQGPKLLIQFQNNGVVDDSQLPKDRFSAERLKGVDSTLKIQPAKLEDSAVYLCASSDRVGKETQYFGPGTRLLVL.

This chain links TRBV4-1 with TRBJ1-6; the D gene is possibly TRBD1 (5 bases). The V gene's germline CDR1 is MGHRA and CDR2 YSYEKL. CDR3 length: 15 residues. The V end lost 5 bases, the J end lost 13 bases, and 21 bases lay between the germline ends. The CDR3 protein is CASSSGATGLMPLHF. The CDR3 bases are TGCGCCAGCAGCTCGGGCGCAACAGGACTTATGCCCCTCCACTTT.

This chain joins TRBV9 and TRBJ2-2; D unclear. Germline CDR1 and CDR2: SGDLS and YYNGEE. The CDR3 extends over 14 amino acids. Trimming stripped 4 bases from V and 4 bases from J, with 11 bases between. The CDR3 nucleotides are TGTGCCAGCAGCCCTAGGGATGTCACCGGGGAGCTGTTTTTT. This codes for CASSPRDVTGELFF.

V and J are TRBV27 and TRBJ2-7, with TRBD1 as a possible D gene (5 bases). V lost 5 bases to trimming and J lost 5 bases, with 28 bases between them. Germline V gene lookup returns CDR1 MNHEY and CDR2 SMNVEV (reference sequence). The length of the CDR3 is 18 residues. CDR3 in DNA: TGTGCCAGCAGTCCCCAGTCAGGGCCCAGGGTGGAATGGAACGAGCAGTACTTC. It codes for CASSPQSGPRVEWNEQYF.

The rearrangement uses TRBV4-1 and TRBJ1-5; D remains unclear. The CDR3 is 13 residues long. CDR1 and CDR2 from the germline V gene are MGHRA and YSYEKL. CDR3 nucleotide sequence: TGCTCCATCAGCCAAGAAAGCGATCAGCCCCAGCATTTT. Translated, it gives CSISQESDQPQHF.

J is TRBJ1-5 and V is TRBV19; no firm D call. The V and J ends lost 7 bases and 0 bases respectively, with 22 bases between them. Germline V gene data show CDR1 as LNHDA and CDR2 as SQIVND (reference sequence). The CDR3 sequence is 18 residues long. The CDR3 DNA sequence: TGTGCCAGTATGGTCGGCACGAGATATGCCTATAGCAATCAGCCCCAGCATTTT. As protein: CASMVGTRYAYSNQPQHF. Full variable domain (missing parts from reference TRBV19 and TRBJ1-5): DGGITQSPKYLFRKEGQNVTLSCEQNLNHDAMYWYRQDPGQGLRLIYYSQIVNDFQKGDIAEGYSVSREKKESFPLTVTSAQKNPTAFYLCASMVGTRYAYSNQPQHFGDGTRLSIL.

Here the CDR3 reads CASTLDGANVLTF. The CDR3 DNA reads TGTGCCAGCACCTTAGACGGGGCCAACGTCCTGACTTTC. The V gene is TRBV5-6, the J gene TRBJ2-6; D gene uncertain. Deletions cut 6 bases from V and 4 bases from J, with 8 bases between. This CDR3 has 13 residues. Germline lookup yields CDR1 SGHDT and CDR2 YYEEEE. Together with reference TRBV5-6 and TRBJ2-6, the CDR3 gives the full variable domain: DAGVTQSPTHLIKTRGQQVTLRCSPKSGHDTVSWYQQALGQGPQFIFQYYEEEERQRGNFPDRFSGHQFPNYSSELNVNALLLGDSALYLCASTLDGANVLTFGAGSRLTVL.

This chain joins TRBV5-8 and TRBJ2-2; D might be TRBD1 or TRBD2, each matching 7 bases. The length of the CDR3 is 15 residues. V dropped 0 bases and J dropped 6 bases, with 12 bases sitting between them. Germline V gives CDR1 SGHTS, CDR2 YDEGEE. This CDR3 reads CASSLARGGPGELFF. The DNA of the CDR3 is TGTGCCAGCAGCTTGGCCAGGGGGGGCCCCGGGGAGCTGTTTTTT.

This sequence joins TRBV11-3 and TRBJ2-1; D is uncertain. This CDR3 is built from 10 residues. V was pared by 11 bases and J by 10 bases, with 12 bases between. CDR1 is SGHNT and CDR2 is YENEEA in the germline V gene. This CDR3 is CASHPGEQFF. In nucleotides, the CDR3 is TGTGCCTCCCACCCTGGGGAGCAGTTCTTC.

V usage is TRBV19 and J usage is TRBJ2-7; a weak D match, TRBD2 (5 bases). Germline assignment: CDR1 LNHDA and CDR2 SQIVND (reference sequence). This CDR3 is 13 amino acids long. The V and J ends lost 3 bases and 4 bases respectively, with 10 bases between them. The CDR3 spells CASSILSGYEQYF. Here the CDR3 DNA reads TGTGCCAGTAGTATTCTGTCGGGGTACGAGCAGTACTTC.

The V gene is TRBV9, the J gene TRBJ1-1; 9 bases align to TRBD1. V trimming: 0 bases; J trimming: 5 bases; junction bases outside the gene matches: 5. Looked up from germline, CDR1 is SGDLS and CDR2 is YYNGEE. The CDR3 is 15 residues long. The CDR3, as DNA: TGTGCCAGCAGCGTAGGACCGACAGGGGGGACTGAAGCTTTCTTT. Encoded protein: CASSVGPTGGTEAFF.

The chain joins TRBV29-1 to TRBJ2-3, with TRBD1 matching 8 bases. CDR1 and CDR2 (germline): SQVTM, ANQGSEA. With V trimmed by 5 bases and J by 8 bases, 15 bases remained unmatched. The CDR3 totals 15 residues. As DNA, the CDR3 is TGCAGCGTTCTCAAAGCGGACAGGGCTGAAGGTACGCAGTATTTT. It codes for CSVLKADRAEGTQYF.

CDR3 sequence: CATDPGQDIYGYTF. CDR3 bases: TGTGCCACCGATCCGGGACAGGATATCTATGGCTACACCTTC. This chain connects TRBV10-3 to TRBJ1-2; TRBD1 matches at 8 bases. Germline CDR1 and CDR2: ENHRY and SYGVKD. The CDR3 length is 14 residues. The V gene end was trimmed by 10 bases and the J gene end by 4 bases; junction bases not matched to a gene: 11.

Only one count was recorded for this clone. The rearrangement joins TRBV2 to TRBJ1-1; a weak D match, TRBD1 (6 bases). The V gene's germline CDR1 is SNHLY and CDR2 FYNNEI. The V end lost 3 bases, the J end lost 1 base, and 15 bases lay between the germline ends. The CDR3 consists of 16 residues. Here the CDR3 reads CASSDLEGGSNTEAFF. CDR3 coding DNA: TGTGCCAGCAGTGATCTAGAGGGGGGGTCGAACACTGAAGCTTTCTTT.

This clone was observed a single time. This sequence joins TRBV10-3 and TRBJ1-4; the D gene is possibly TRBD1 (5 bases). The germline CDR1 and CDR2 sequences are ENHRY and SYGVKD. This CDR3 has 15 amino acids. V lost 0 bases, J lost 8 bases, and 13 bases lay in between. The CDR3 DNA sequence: TGTGCCATCAGTGAGTCGATGGAGGGGAACGAAAAACTGTTTTTT. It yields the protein CAISESMEGNEKLFF.

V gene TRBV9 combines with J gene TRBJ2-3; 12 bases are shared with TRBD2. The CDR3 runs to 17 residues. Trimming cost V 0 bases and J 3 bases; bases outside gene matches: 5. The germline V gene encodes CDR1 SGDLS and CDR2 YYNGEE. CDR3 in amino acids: CASSVGRTSGVTDTQYF. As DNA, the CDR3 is TGTGCCAGCAGCGTAGGTCGGACTAGCGGGGTAACAGATACGCAGTATTTT.

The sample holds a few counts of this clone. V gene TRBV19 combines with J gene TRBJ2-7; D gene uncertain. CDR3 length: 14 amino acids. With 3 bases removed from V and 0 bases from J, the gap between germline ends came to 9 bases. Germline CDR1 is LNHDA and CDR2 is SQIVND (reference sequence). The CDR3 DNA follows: TGTGCCAGTAGTATGAGTCCAGCCTCCTACGAGCAGTACTTC. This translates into CASSMSPASYEQYF.